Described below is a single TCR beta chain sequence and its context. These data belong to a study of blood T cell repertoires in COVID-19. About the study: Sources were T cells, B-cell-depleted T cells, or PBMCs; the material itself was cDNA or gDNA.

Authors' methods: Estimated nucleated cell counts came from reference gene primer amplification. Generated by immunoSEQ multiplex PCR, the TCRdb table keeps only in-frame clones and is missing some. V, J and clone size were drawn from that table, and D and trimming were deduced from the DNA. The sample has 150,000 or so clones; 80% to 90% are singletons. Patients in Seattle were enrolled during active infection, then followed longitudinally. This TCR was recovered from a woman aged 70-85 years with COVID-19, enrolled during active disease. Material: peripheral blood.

CDR3 protein: CASSLQGIYGYTF. The CDR3 nucleotides are TGTGCCAGCAGTTTACAGGGGATCTATGGCTACACCTTC. V usage is TRBV12-3 or TRBV12-4 and J usage is TRBJ1-2; possibly TRBD1 for D (6 bases). The V and J ends lost 2 bases and 4 bases respectively, with 8 bases between them. The CDR3 length is 13 residues.